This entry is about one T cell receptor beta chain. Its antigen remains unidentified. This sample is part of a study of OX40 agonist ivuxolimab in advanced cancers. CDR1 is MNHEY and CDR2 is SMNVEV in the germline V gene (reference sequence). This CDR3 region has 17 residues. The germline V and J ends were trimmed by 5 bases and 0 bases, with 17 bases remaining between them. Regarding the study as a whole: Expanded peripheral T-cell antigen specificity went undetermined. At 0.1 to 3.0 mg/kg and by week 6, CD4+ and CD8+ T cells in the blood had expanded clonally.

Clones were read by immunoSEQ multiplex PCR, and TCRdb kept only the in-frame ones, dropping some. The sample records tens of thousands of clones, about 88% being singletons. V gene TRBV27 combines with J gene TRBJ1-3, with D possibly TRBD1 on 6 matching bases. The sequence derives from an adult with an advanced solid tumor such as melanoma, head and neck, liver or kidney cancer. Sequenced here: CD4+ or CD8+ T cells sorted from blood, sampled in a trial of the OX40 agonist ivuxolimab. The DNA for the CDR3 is TGTGCCAGCAGTGCGGGGATCGGGGGCCCCTCTGGAAACACCATATATTTT. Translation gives CASSAGIGGPSGNTIYF.